These T cell receptor beta chains were read from a single sample in a study of T cell responses to AZD1222 COVID-19 vaccine. Assay used: immunoSEQ multiplex PCR; TCRdb lists only in-frame clones, some missing. Here the sample spans around 80,000 clones, 85% to 95% being singletons. The material sequenced was peripheral blood, taken 28 days after the second AZD1222 dose. Source of these receptors: an adult who received the AZD1222 COVID-19 vaccine. The CDR3 runs from the conserved cysteine through the conserved F or W. Fields, in order: D gene, clone size, V gene, J gene, CDR3 protein, CDR3 DNA. A D gene is named only where the DNA matches it firmly. Some rows have no size entry. The others give once, few or many, or a class for an expanded clone.

>NA|NA|TRBV28|TRBJ2-7
CASRPGQRSSYEQYF
TGTGCCAGCAGACCGGGACAAAGAAGCTCCTACGAGCAGTACTTC
>TRBD2|NA|TRBV30|TRBJ2-1
CAWTLGTSGDQFF
TGTGCCTGGACCCTCGGGACTAGCGGCGACCAGTTCTTC
>NA|NA|TRBV3-1/TRBV3-2|TRBJ1-2
CASSQGGGGNGYTF
TGTGCCAGCAGCCAAGGAGGAGGAGGGAACGGCTACACCTTC
>TRBD1|NA|TRBV10-2|TRBJ1-1
CASRDGQGVSEAFF
TGCGCCAGCAGGGACGGACAGGGGGTTAGTGAAGCTTTCTTT
>TRBD2|once|TRBV7-3|TRBJ2-7
CASSPTGTTPYEQYF
TGTGCCAGCAGTCCCACCGGGACTACCCCCTACGAGCAGTACTTC
>NA|NA|TRBV5-5|TRBJ1-1
CASGAGGNTEAFF
TGTGCCAGCGGCGCCGGGGGGAACACTGAAGCTTTCTTT
>NA|NA|TRBV18|TRBJ2-1
CASSPQISGAGNEQFF
TGTGCCAGCTCACCACAGATTTCGGGAGCAGGAAATGAGCAGTTCTTC
>TRBD1|NA|TRBV7-2|TRBJ1-1
CASSSGGTTPGTEAFF
TGTGCCAGCAGCTCAGGGGGCACCACCCCCGGTACTGAAGCTTTCTTT
>NA|NA|TRBV12-3/TRBV12-4|TRBJ1-6
CASSHPISPLHF
TGTGCCAGCAGTCACCCCATTTCACCCCTCCACTTT
>NA|NA|TRBV28|TRBJ2-7
CASSSAYEQYF
TGTGCCAGCAGCTCTGCCTACGAGCAGTACTTC
>TRBD1|NA|TRBV4-2|TRBJ1-4
CASSDTGGGEKLFF
TGTGCCAGCAGCGACACAGGGGGAGGTGAAAAACTGTTTTTT
>TRBD2|NA|TRBV3-1/TRBV3-2|TRBJ2-1
CASSSLASGLEDEQFF
TGTGCCAGCAGTTCCCTCGCTAGCGGCCTGGAGGATGAGCAGTTCTTC
>NA|NA|TRBV5-1|TRBJ1-6
CASSLQGAAPLHF
TGCGCCAGCAGCTTACAGGGTGCTGCACCCCTCCACTTT
>TRBD2|NA|TRBV30|TRBJ2-7
CAWGGEAYEQYF
TGTGCCTGGGGGGGGGAGGCTTACGAGCAGTACTTC
>NA|NA|TRBV24-1|TRBJ2-1
CATSDSKGLLAYNEQFF
TGTGCCACCAGTGATTCCAAAGGGCTATTAGCCTACAATGAGCAGTTCTTC
>NA|NA|TRBV24-1|TRBJ1-3
CATSDSYSGNTIYF
TGTGCCACCAGTGACAGTTACTCTGGAAACACCATATATTTT
>NA|once|TRBV11-2|TRBJ1-1
CASSLGHNTEAFF
TGTGCCAGCAGCTTAGGGCACAACACTGAAGCTTTCTTT
>TRBD2|NA|TRBV9|TRBJ2-2
CASSAGTSGRELFF
TGTGCCAGCAGCGCCGGGACTAGCGGGAGGGAGCTGTTTTTT
>TRBD1|NA|TRBV3-1/TRBV3-2|TRBJ2-7
CASSDRARLAEQYF
TGTGCCAGCAGTGACAGGGCACGGTTGGCCGAGCAGTACTTC
>NA|NA|TRBV7-2|TRBJ1-4
CASSSLGGASEKLFF
TGTGCCAGCAGCTCCCTGGGCGGGGCCAGTGAAAAACTGTTTTTT
>NA|NA|TRBV6-4|TRBJ2-6
CASSESGGANVLTF
TGTGCCAGCAGTGAGTCAGGTGGGGCCAACGTCCTGACTTTC
>TRBD1|NA|TRBV28|TRBJ1-1
CATGQGLNTEAFF
TGTGCCACCGGACAGGGGTTGAACACTGAAGCTTTCTTT
>NA|NA|TRBV28|TRBJ2-7
CASRREGALYEQYF
TGTGCCAGCAGACGGGAGGGGGCGCTCTACGAGCAGTACTTC
>NA|NA|TRBV7-2|TRBJ2-7
CASSLRDGAYEQYF
TGTGCCAGCAGCCTCCGGGACGGCGCCTACGAGCAGTACTTC
>NA|NA|TRBV11-2|TRBJ2-1
CASSPLRRDIPRRPNEQFF
TGTGCCAGCAGCCCCCTTCGGCGGGATATCCCCCGGCGTCCCAATGAGCAGTTCTTC
>NA|NA|TRBV11-3|TRBJ2-1
CASSSTLGYNEQFF
TGTGCCAGCAGCTCCACCCTGGGATACAATGAGCAGTTCTTC
>NA|NA|TRBV12-5|TRBJ2-3
CASGADPGVDTQYF
TGTGCTAGTGGGGCGGACCCTGGGGTAGATACGCAGTATTTT
>NA|NA|TRBV25-1|TRBJ1-2
CASRDSNYGYTF
TGTGCCAGCAGGGACAGCAACTATGGCTACACCTTC
>TRBD1|NA|TRBV28|TRBJ1-1
CASSSQGPTTEAFF
TGTGCCAGCAGCTCACAGGGGCCTACCACTGAAGCTTTCTTT